Each of the 14 T cell receptor beta chains below was sequenced from the same sample in a study of blood T cells in healthy people across ages. Then a second PCR, running roughly 7 to 11 cycles, was carried out with a sample-barcoded 5' primer and a J-beta primer mix. TCRdb reanalysed the 5' RACE reads using MiXCR and keeps one entry per CDR3 protein. The sample shows over 1,300,000 distinct CDR3 sequences, approximately 60% of them seen only once. The sequenced sample was blood. These receptors all stem from a man aged 18-30 years in good health.

The chain links TRBV21-1 to TRBJ2-7; the table assigns TRBD1, which was not confirmed against the DNA. TRBV21-1 counts as a pseudogene. The CDR3 extends over 15 amino acids. The CDR3 region is CASSKGRGLAYEQYF. CDR3 DNA sequence: TGTGCCAGCAGCAAAGGTAGGGGGCTTGCCTACGAGCAGTACTTC.

This clonotype was seen only once. This chain connects TRBV15 to TRBJ2-1, with TRBD2 identical over 7 bases. Germline V gives CDR1 LNHNV, CDR2 YYDKDF (reference sequence). After removal of 5 bases from V and 13 bases from J, the junction contained 11 bases not matched to a gene. This CDR3 is built from 13 residues. The DNA of the CDR3 is TGTGCCACCAGCGGGGGGAAGGGACTACCCCAGTTCTTC. Translating gives CATSGGKGLPQFF.

This chain links TRBV28 with TRBJ1-2; 9 nucleotides agree with TRBD1. The CDR3 spans 15 residues. V gave up 3 bases and J gave up 6 bases; unmatched junction bases: 8. Looked up from germline, CDR1 is MDHEN and CDR2 is SYDVKM. Written as DNA, the CDR3 is TGTGCCAGCAGTTTTTCCACATGGGACAGGGATGGCTACACCTTC. Its translation: CASSFSTWDRDGYTF.

This clonotype has just one count. The chain has TRBV2 and TRBJ2-5; D uncertain. Germline V CDR1 and CDR2: SNHLY, FYNNEI. Trimming cost V 0 bases and J 1 base, with 6 bases left between them. This CDR3 region has 14 residues. The chain's CDR3 is CASSEAQPQETQYF. DNA for the CDR3: TGTGCCAGCAGTGAAGCACAGCCCCAAGAGACCCAGTACTTC.

The V call is TRBV15, the J call TRBJ2-7, with D uncertain. The V end was cut by 4 bases, the J end by 2 bases, with 12 bases between. The CDR3 totals 14 residues. The germline gives CDR1 LNHNV, CDR2 YYDKDF (reference sequence). The CDR3 DNA is TGTGCCACCAGCACTCCGAAGATTCCCTACGAGCAGTACTTC. This encodes CATSTPKIPYEQYF.

The V gene is TRBV5-1, the J gene TRBJ2-3, with 10 positions matching TRBD2. CDR1 and CDR2 from the germline V gene are SGHRS and YFSETQ. Germline trimming cut 4 bases from V and 0 bases from J; bases unmatched to any gene: 20. There are 21 residues in the CDR3. CDR3 nucleotides: TGCGCCAGCAGCGTACCCCAACAGTCCGGGACTAGCGCCTCAAGCACAGATACGCAGTATTTT. Amino acids: CASSVPQQSGTSASSTDTQYF.

V and J are TRBV7-9 and TRBJ2-5; tentatively, D is TRBD2 (5 bases). The CDR3 extends over 16 amino acids. Germline CDR1 SEHNR, CDR2 FQNEAQ (reference sequence). V was shortened by 1 base and J by 2 bases, with 14 bases between the two germline ends. The CDR3 nucleotides read TGTGCCAGCAGCTTAGATGGAGGCCGTAAACAAGAGACCCAGTACTTC. It codes for CASSLDGGRKQETQYF.

The V and J genes are TRBV7-2 and TRBJ1-2; 8 bases are shared with TRBD1. Germline trimming cut 0 bases from V and 5 bases from J; bases unmatched to any gene: 5. CDR1 is SGHTA, CDR2 FQGNSA, per germline. The CDR3 has 15 residues. The CDR3 DNA sequence: TGTGCCAGCAGCTTAGCGCCGGGACAGGCTTATGGCTACACCTTC. Translated: CASSLAPGQAYGYTF.

This chain joins TRBV28 and TRBJ1-5, with a weak D call TRBD1 (5 bases). With 6 bases removed from V and 3 bases from J, the gap between germline ends came to 15 bases. CDR1 MDHEN and CDR2 SYDVKM come from the germline V gene. The CDR3 is made up of 15 amino acids. CDR3 in DNA: TGTGCCAGCAGCTCCGGGGCAGGGTTCAATCAGCCCCAGCATTTT. Translation gives CASSSGAGFNQPQHF. The full variable domain, its missing parts supplied by reference TRBV28 and TRBJ1-5, is DVKVTQSSRYLVKRTGEKVFLECVQDMDHENMFWYRQDPGLGLRLIYFSYDVKMKEKGDIPEGYSVSREKKERFSLILESASTNQTSMYLCASSSGAGFNQPQHFGDGTRLSIL.

There are a few counts of this clonotype. The chain joins TRBV7-2 to TRBJ2-3; TRBD2 aligns across 7 bases. This CDR3 is 14 amino acids long. V lost 6 bases, J lost 0 bases, and 3 bases stayed unmatched. CDR1 is SGHTA, CDR2 FQGNSA, per germline. As DNA, the CDR3 is TGTGCCAGCAGGCGGGGGATTAGCACAGATACGCAGTATTTT. Translating gives CASRRGISTDTQYF.

The V call is TRBV7-9, the J call TRBJ2-1; D call uncertain. Germline lookup yields CDR1 SEHNR and CDR2 FQNEAQ (reference sequence). CDR3 length equals 14 residues. The V end was cut by 9 bases, the J end by 4 bases, with 16 bases between. The CDR3 sequence: CARAPVEKYNEQFF. CDR3 nucleotides: TGTGCCAGGGCCCCGGTTGAAAAGTACAATGAGCAGTTCTTC.

This clonotype was observed a few times. V is TRBV6-6 and J is TRBJ2-1; possible D gene TRBD1, 6 bases. The V end was cut by 8 bases, the J end by 5 bases, with 16 bases between. CDR3 size: 14 residues. Germline V gene data show CDR1 as MNHNY and CDR2 as SVGAGI (reference sequence). The CDR3 DNA reads as TGTGCCAGCGACGGCACCCAGGGGAACAATGAGCAGTTCTTC. Its translation: CASDGTQGNNEQFF.

The J gene is TRBJ2-1, the V gene TRBV5-1; 10 bases align to TRBD1. The CDR3 is 16 residues long. V was pared by 0 bases and J by 7 bases, with 7 bases of the junction left unmatched. CDR1 is SGHRS and CDR2 is YFSETQ in the germline V gene. The CDR3 here is CASSLAGTGVGNEQFF. CDR3 nucleotides: TGCGCCAGCAGCTTGGCTGGGACAGGGGTTGGGAATGAGCAGTTCTTC.

The CDR3 loop is CASSIGQGVTYERYF. The CDR3 DNA is TGTGCCAGCAGTATCGGACAGGGGGTAACCTACGAGCGGTACTTC. This sequence joins TRBV7-9 and TRBJ2-5; TRBD1 matches at 10 bases. The CDR3 contains 15 residues. In germline, CDR1 is SEHNR, CDR2 FQNEAQ (reference sequence). V dropped 6 bases and J dropped 13; count of bases not matched to a gene: 17.